Given below is one TCR beta chain in context. No antigen is known for it. Germline CDR1 is SGHTA and CDR2 is FQGNSA. CDR3 length equals 16 residues. Trimming cost V 2 bases and J 0 bases, with 13 bases left between them. This specimen belongs to a study of vaccination effects on CD4 cells after COVID-19. The protocol was immunoSEQ multiplex PCR, while the TCRdb copy is restricted to in-frame clones and leaves out a portion. The sample yields tens of thousands of clones, around 85% seen once. The ViraFEST assay expanded antigen-specific CD4+ T cells with viral peptide pools before sequencing. Scientists isolated CD4+ T cells after a roughly 10-day culture period ended.

Sequencing used CD4+ T cells from PBMCs cultured with HCoV-229E spike peptides, obtained before COVID-19 vaccination. The origin of this receptor is a human donor who received a COVID-19 vaccine. V usage is TRBV7-2 and J usage is TRBJ1-1; D may be TRBD1 (6 bases). The CDR3 DNA is TGTGCCAGCAGCTTAAGGGGAAGGGGGATGAACACTGAAGCTTTCTTT. Encoded protein: CASSLRGRGMNTEAFF.